The clone carrying this T cell receptor (beta chain) was detected many times. Its antigen is undetermined. The data were obtained in a study of T cells after yellow fever vaccination. The V gene end was trimmed by 0 bases and the J gene end by 3 bases; junction bases not matched to a gene: 7. The CDR3 has 17 amino acids. Germline CDR1 is GTSNPN and CDR2 is SVGIG (reference sequence). Findings and limits, study-wide: Post-booster reappearance was seen for most primary-vaccination clones (about 96% CD4, about 90% CD8). The study noted that FACS-sorted repertoires could contain abundant clonotypes contaminating from the bulk population.

UMIs were added to TCR cDNA along with a universal primer site when it was made by 5'RACE template switching. Via MiXCR, TCRdb re-called the 5' RACE reads, giving one row per CDR3 protein. The sample includes 95,000 to 150,000 distinct CDR3 sequences, 7.4% of them seen just once. The V and J genes are TRBV30 and TRBJ2-2, with TRBD2 matching over 10 bases. Source: CD4+ T cells sorted from PBMCs, taken about 10 days after the first yellow fever vaccination. The clonotype comes from a man between 18 and 29 years old who received the YFV17D yellow fever vaccine. The CDR3 sequence is CAWSVATSGLYTGELFF. CDR3 in DNA: TGTGCCTGGAGTGTAGCGACTAGCGGGTTATACACCGGGGAGCTGTTTTTT. The full variable domain, rest sourced from reference TRBV30 and TRBJ2-2, is SQTIHQWPATLVQPVGSPLSLECTVEGTSNPNLYWYRQAAGRGLQLLFYSVGIGQISSEVPQNLSASRPQDRQFILSSKKLLLSDSGFYLCAWSVATSGLYTGELFFGEGSRLTVL.